Sequencing of this T cell receptor beta chain was carried out in a study of T cell clusters in autoimmune cytopenias. Study-level points and caveats: Clustering suggested that physiological T cell clusters were missing in primary autoimmune cytopenia patients.

The length of the CDR3 is 13 residues. The germline CDR1 and CDR2 sequences are ENHRY and SYGVKD. A remark on this clonotype: Its cognate antigen is unknown.

TRB was amplified by touch-down multiplex PCR, primer pools A and B combined. TCRdb reprocessed the multiplex PCR reads, keeping one entry per CDR3 protein, no DNA. The sample totals about 1,500 distinct CDR3 sequences; its top ten clones hold roughly half. Some 40,000 genome equivalents of blood DNA were amplified for TRB. Controls with untreated chronic lymphocytic leukemia and no autoimmune cytopenia averaged approximately 71 years, median around 63 years. These data also formed part of another study, on T cell repertoires in aging, cancer and after chemotherapy. That work states: Age-matched healthy donors had significantly more diverse, less clonal blood TCR repertoires than untreated cancer patients.

This rearrangement joins TRBV10-3 to TRBJ1-1. This clonotype was sampled from a human donor with chronic lymphocytic leukemia. The sequenced material came from peripheral blood. The CDR3 protein is CAIRVPAASEAFF.